This TCR beta chain is from a study of T cells in narcolepsy. Across the study: Healthy controls were enrolled alongside patients with narcolepsy type 1 or type 2. Findings and limits, study-wide: Reportedly, autoreactive clonotypes were serially detected in patients' blood but not controls'. Autoreactive HCRT-specific and TRIB2-specific clonotypes were marked in same-patient CSF-versus-blood CD4+ comparisons.

As concerns this clone: Its matching antigen is unknown.

The CDR3 loop spans 9 amino acids. The V end was cut by 3 bases, the J end by 10 bases, with 4 bases between. The germline V gene has CDR1 SQVTM and CDR2 ANQGSEA. Profiling relied on immunoSEQ multiplex PCR, and the TCRdb table lists in-frame clones only, not all of them. The table shows 35,000 or so clones, with about 85% occurring only once. This sequence joins TRBV29-1 and TRBJ2-1; D is uncertain. This TCR came from a human donor with narcolepsy. Sequenced input: CD45RA- memory CD4+ T cells from PBMCs. CDR3 nucleotide sequence: TGCAGCGTTGAGCGGGAGCAGTTCTTC. Translation: CSVEREQFF.